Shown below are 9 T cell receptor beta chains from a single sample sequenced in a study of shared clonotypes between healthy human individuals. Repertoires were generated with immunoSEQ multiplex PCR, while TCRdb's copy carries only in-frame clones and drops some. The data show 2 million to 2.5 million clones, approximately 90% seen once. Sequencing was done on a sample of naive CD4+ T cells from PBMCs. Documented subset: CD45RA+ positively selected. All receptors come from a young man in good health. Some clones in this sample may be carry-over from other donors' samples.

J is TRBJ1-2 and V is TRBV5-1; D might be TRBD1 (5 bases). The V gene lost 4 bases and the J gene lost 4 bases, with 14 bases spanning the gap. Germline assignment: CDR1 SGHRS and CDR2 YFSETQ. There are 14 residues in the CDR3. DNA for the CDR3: TGCGCCAGCAGCACGGGGGGACTGGGCTATGGCTACACCTTC. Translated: CASSTGGLGYGYTF.

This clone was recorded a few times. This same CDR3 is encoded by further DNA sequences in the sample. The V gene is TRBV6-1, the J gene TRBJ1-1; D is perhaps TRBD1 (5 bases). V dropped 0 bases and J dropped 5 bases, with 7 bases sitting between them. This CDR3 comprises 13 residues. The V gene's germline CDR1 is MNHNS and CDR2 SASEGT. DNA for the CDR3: TGTGCCAGCAGTGAAGCGTGGGGGACTGAAGCTTTCTTT. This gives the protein CASSEAWGTEAFF.

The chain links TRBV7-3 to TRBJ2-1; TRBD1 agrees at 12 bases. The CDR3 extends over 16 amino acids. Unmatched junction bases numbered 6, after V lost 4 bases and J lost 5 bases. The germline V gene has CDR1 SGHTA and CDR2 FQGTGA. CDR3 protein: CASSSYGTGGDNEQFF. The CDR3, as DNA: TGTGCCAGCAGCTCCTACGGGACAGGGGGCGACAATGAGCAGTTCTTC.

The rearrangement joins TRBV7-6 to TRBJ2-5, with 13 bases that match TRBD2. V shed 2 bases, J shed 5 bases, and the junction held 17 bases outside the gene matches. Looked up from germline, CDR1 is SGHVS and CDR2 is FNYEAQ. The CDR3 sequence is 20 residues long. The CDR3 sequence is CASSLHLRTSGRTLFETQYF. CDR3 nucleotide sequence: TGTGCCAGCAGCTTACACCTTCGGACTAGCGGGAGAACCCTGTTCGAGACCCAGTACTTC. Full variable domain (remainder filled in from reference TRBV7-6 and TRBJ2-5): GAGVSQSPRYKVTKRGQDVALRCDPISGHVSLYWYRQALGQGPEFLTYFNYEAQQDKSGLPNDRFSAERPEGSISTLTIQRTEQRDSAMYRCASSLHLRTSGRTLFETQYFGPGTRLLVL.

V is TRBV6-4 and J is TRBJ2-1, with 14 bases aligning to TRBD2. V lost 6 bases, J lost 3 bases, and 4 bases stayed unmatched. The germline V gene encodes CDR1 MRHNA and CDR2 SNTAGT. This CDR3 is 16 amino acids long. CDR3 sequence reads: CASSDGTSGSYNEQFF. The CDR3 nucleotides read TGTGCCAGCAGCGATGGGACTAGCGGGAGCTACAATGAGCAGTTCTTC.

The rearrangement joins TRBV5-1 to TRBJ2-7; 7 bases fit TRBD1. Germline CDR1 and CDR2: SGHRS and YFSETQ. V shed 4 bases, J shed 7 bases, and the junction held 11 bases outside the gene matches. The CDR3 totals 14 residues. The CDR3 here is CASSMGDRAGEQYF. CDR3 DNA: TGCGCCAGCAGCATGGGAGACAGGGCCGGTGAGCAGTACTTC.

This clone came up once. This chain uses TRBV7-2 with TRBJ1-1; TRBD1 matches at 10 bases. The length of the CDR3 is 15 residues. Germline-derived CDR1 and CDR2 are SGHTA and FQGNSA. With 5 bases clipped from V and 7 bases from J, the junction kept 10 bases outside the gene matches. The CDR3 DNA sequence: TGTGCCAGCAGCCCCAGGACAGGGGGGCGGGGTGAAGCTTTCTTT. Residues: CASSPRTGGRGEAFF.

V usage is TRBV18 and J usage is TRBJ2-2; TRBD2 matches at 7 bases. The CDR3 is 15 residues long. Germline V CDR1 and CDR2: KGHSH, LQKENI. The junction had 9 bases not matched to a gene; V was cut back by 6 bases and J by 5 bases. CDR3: CASSPTPSGTGELFF. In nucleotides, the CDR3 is TGTGCCAGCTCGCCTACTCCTAGCGGAACCGGGGAGCTGTTTTTT.

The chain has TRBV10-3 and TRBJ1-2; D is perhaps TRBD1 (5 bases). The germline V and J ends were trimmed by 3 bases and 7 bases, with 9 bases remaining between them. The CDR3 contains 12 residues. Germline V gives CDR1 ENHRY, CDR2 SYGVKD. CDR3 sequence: CAISDTGRGYTF. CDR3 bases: TGTGCCATCAGTGACACGGGACGTGGCTACACCTTC.